These 19 T cell receptor beta chains were all obtained from the same sample, sequenced in a study of blood T cells in healthy people across ages. A second about 7 to 11 cycle PCR used barcoded and J-beta primers. TCRdb re-called the 5' RACE reads through MiXCR, storing one row per CDR3 protein. Among about 1,800,000 distinct CDR3 sequences listed, approximately 30% were seen once. The specimen sequenced was blood. The origin of the receptors is a woman in her twenties or thirties in good health.

About this clonotype itself: A much larger clone is a single base away; this may be a read error. This sequence joins TRBV18 and TRBJ2-3; weak D call: TRBD1 (5 bases). The CDR3 is 14 residues long. CDR1 KGHSH and CDR2 LQKENI come from the germline V gene. This CDR3 is CASSPPTDTDAQYF. The CDR3, as DNA: TGTGCCAGCTCACCACCGACAGACACAGATGCGCAGTATTTT.

This clonotype showed up just a few times. The V and J genes are TRBV12-3 or TRBV12-4 and TRBJ2-7; D remains unclear. Trimming cost V 6 bases and J 7 bases, with 13 bases left between them. CDR3 size: 12 residues. DNA for the CDR3: TGTGCCAGCAGCCAGGCACCTAGGGAGCAGTACTTC. The encoded protein is CASSQAPREQYF.

This clonotype was picked up a small number of times. This rearrangement joins TRBV11-1 to TRBJ2-1; D tentatively fits TRBD1 or TRBD2 (5 bases each). Germline V gene lookup returns CDR1 SGHAT and CDR2 FQDESV (reference sequence). V was trimmed by 4 bases and J by 8 bases, leaving 15 bases between them. The length of the CDR3 is 14 residues. CDR3 amino acids: CASSYRDPRDEQFF. The CDR3 DNA reads TGTGCCAGCAGCTACCGGGACCCTAGGGATGAGCAGTTCTTC.

This clonotype was seen more than once but under ten times. V gene TRBV20-1 combines with J gene TRBJ2-6, with D unclear. CDR1 and CDR2 from the germline V gene are DFQATT and SNEGSKA (reference sequence). The CDR3 is 18 amino acids. V was cut by 0 bases and J by 0 bases, with 15 bases left in between. Written as DNA, the CDR3 is TGCAGTGCTAGAGATGAGGCCGGTAGTATCTCTGGGGCCAACGTCCTGACTTTC. This encodes CSARDEAGSISGANVLTF.

V gene TRBV3-1 combines with J gene TRBJ2-1, with 9 bases that match TRBD1. The CDR3 is 15 residues long. Trimming removed 6 bases from V and 8 bases from J; junction bases left unmatched: 11. Germline lookup yields CDR1 LGHDT and CDR2 YNNKEL (reference sequence). CDR3 sequence reads: CASSPGTGIRDEQFF. CDR3 bases: TGTGCCAGCAGTCCCGGGACAGGGATTCGCGATGAGCAGTTCTTC.

The V gene is TRBV29-1, the J gene TRBJ2-1; D gene ambiguous. Near its end, the DNA agrees better with TRBJ2-7, so the J call may be wrong. Germline loops: CDR1 SQVTM, CDR2 ANQGSEA. The CDR3 is made up of 14 amino acids. This CDR3 reads CSVVPSRSYNEQYF. The CDR3 region has the DNA TGCAGCGTTGTCCCCTCTCGCTCCTACAATGAGCAGTACTTC.

At least ten counts were recorded for this clonotype. The rearrangement links TRBV5-5 to TRBJ2-7; D may match TRBD1 or TRBD2 (5 bases each). CDR1 SGHKS and CDR2 YYEKEE come from the germline V gene (reference sequence). The V end lost 0 bases, the J end lost 2 bases, and 9 bases lay between the germline ends. The CDR3 covers 14 residues. CDR3 sequence: CASSLGLGPYEQYF. CDR3 DNA: TGTGCCAGCAGCTTGGGACTGGGACCCTACGAGCAGTACTTC. The full variable domain, in which reference TRBV5-5 and TRBJ2-7 provide the parts outside the CDR3, is DAGVTQSPTHLIKTRGQQVTLRCSPISGHKSVSWYQQVLGQGPQFIFQYYEKEERGRGNFPDRFSARQFPNYSSELNVNALLLGDSALYLCASSLGLGPYEQYFGPGTRLTVT.

Comment on this clonotype: A much bigger clone sits one base away, suggesting this may be a read error. The chain recombines TRBV12-3 or TRBV12-4 with TRBJ2-6; weak D call: TRBD1 (5 bases). CDR3 length equals 17 residues. Here the CDR3 DNA reads TGTGCCAGCACCAACCGGCAGACCAGCTCTGGGGCCAACGTCCCGACTTTC. This codes for CASTNRQTSSGANVPTF.

J is TRBJ1-2 and V is TRBV12-3 or TRBV12-4, with no clear D. The CDR3 has 13 residues. V dropped 2 bases and J dropped 8 bases, with 12 bases sitting between them. CDR3 nucleotide sequence: TGTGCCAGCAGTTTATTAGGGTTGGGGGGCTACACCTTC. Its protein product is CASSLLGLGGYTF.

This clonotype was detected only a few times. J is TRBJ1-1 and V is TRBV7-2; no firm D call. The CDR3 sequence is 12 residues long. Germline V gives CDR1 SGHTA, CDR2 FQGNSA. Trimming removed 2 bases at V and 5 bases at J, with 6 bases between. The CDR3 here is CASSLRPTEAFF. As DNA, the CDR3 is TGTGCCAGCAGCTTAAGACCAACTGAAGCTTTCTTT.

This clonotype was detected once. The chain carries TRBV12-3 or TRBV12-4 and TRBJ2-1; 8 bases are shared with TRBD1. V trimming: 5 bases; J trimming: 7 bases; junction bases outside the gene matches: 13. The CDR3 spans 16 residues. The CDR3 loop reads CASSDPGQVQYNEQFF. The CDR3 nucleotides read TGTGCCAGCAGTGACCCGGGACAGGTACAATATAATGAGCAGTTCTTC.

The rearrangement uses TRBV14 and TRBJ2-3; D is uncertain. CDR3 length: 15 amino acids. Germline V CDR1 and CDR2: SGHDN, FVKESK. V was pared by 1 base and J by 6 bases, with 14 bases between. Here the CDR3 DNA reads TGTGCCAGCAGCCAAGGGGCAGGTCGTGCGGATACGCAGTATTTT. It translates to CASSQGAGRADTQYF.

V and J are TRBV19 and TRBJ1-5; D gene uncertain. Germline V gene data show CDR1 as LNHDA and CDR2 as SQIVND (reference sequence). The CDR3 consists of 13 residues. V was cut by 3 bases and J by 5 bases, with 8 bases left in between. The CDR3 reads CASSMTMYQPQHF. CDR3 DNA: TGTGCCAGTAGTATGACGATGTATCAGCCCCAGCATTTT.

This clonotype was counted only a few times. V gene TRBV5-6 combines with J gene TRBJ1-2; D call uncertain. The CDR3 is made up of 14 amino acids. Deletions cut 4 bases from V and 2 bases from J, with 12 bases between. Germline-derived CDR1 and CDR2 are SGHDT and YYEEEE. The CDR3 sequence is CASSPRRVNYGYTF. In nucleotides, the CDR3 is TGTGCCAGCAGCCCCCGGCGGGTAAACTATGGCTACACCTTC.

This clonotype was observed at least ten times. V usage is TRBV12-3 or TRBV12-4 and J usage is TRBJ1-2; D uncertain. The ends were cut back, 3 bases at V and 8 bases at J, with 13 bases in the middle. The CDR3 covers 13 residues. The CDR3 here is CASSLSRLGGYTF. The DNA of the CDR3 is TGTGCCAGCAGTTTGAGTAGGCTGGGGGGCTACACCTTC.

The rearrangement uses TRBV7-2 and TRBJ2-3; a possible D gene is TRBD2 (5 bases). From germline, CDR1 is SGHTA and CDR2 FQGNSA. The CDR3 extends over 15 amino acids. The V and J ends lost 5 bases and 4 bases respectively, with 16 bases between them. The DNA for the CDR3 is TGTGCCAGCAGCCCAGCGGCCATCCGCGCAGATACGCAGTATTTT. As protein: CASSPAAIRADTQYF.

This clonotype was recorded many times. The chain recombines TRBV12-3 or TRBV12-4 with TRBJ2-1; D is perhaps TRBD2 (5 bases). Trimming took 7 bases from V and 0 from J, leaving 13 bases between them. The CDR3 is made up of 15 amino acids. The CDR3 coding sequence is TGTGCCAGCACCGCGGGCTGGACCTCCTACAATGAGCAGTTCTTC. This gives the protein CASTAGWTSYNEQFF.

V gene TRBV12-3 or TRBV12-4 combines with J gene TRBJ1-6, with TRBD1 matching 8 bases. This CDR3 has 15 residues. Losses at the gene ends were 3 bases for V and 11 bases for J; bases not matched to a gene: 9. This CDR3 is CASSFRTGTLAPLHF. CDR3 DNA sequence: TGTGCCAGCAGTTTCCGGACAGGGACGTTAGCACCCCTCCACTTT.

This clonotype occurred a few times. The chain recombines TRBV5-1 with TRBJ2-1; D perhaps matches TRBD1 (7 bases). The CDR3 runs to 15 residues. Germline V gene lookup returns CDR1 SGHRS and CDR2 YFSETQ. V lost 4 bases and J lost 0, with 11 bases in between. For the CDR3, the DNA is TGCGCCAGCAGCAAGGAGGGGGCCTCCTACAATGAGCAGTTCTTC. This translates into CASSKEGASYNEQFF.